Listed below are T cell receptor beta chains from one sample, sequenced in a study of early stage breast cancer tumors. Assay: immunoSEQ multiplex PCR; the TCRdb copy retains only in-frame clones and omits some. Among about 25,000 clones listed, about 70% were seen once. The sequenced sample was breast tumor tissue. These receptors all stem from a person in their sixties with breast cancer. Both conserved end residues are part of each CDR3. The order of the fields is D gene, J gene, V gene, clone size, CDR3 DNA, CDR3 protein. D genes are given only for firm matches. Clone size is shown for a subset of rows, as once, few, many or a class of expanded clone.

>TRBD2|TRBJ2-1|TRBV6-6|-
TGTGCCAGCAGTTATTGGACTAGCGGGAGGGGAGATGAGCAGTTCTTC
CASSYWTSGRGDEQFF
>-|TRBJ1-5|TRBV21-1|-
TGTGCCAGCAGCGACGGAGGTCACCAGCCCCAGCATTTT
CASSDGGHQPQHF
>TRBD1|TRBJ2-5|TRBV5-1|-
TGCGCCAGCAGCAACCGGGACAGGGGTATTAGCGGATTCCAAGAGACCCAGTACTTC
CASSNRDRGISGFQETQYF
>-|TRBJ1-5|TRBV6-5|-
TGTGCCAGCAGGCCGGGGCAGGGGAACAATCAGCCCCAGCATTTT
CASRPGQGNNQPQHF
>-|TRBJ2-2|TRBV4-1|-
TGCGCCAGCAGCCAAGAACGGTTCCCGCAATGGGAGCTGTTTTTT
CASSQERFPQWELFF
>TRBD1|TRBJ1-2|TRBV9|-
TGTGCCAGCAGCGCGGGACAGTTGAGACCTTATGGCTACACCTTC
CASSAGQLRPYGYTF
>TRBD1|TRBJ2-7|TRBV7-2|-
TGTGCCAGCAGCTTCCTCCGGGACAGGGCGGACGAGCAGTACTTC
CASSFLRDRADEQYF
>-|TRBJ2-2|TRBV5-4|-
TGTGCCAGCAGACGGGCGGGGAACACCGGGGAGCTGTTTTTT
CASRRAGNTGELFF
>TRBD1|TRBJ1-2|TRBV6-5|few
TGTGCCAGCAGTTCGGACAGGGTTGCTAACTATGGCTACACCTTC
CASSSDRVANYGYTF
>TRBD1|TRBJ1-2|TRBV5-1|-
TGCGCCAGCAGCTTGACCTGGACAGGGGGTCCGGTGGAGGATGGCTACACCTTC
CASSLTWTGGPVEDGYTF
>-|TRBJ1-1|TRBV27|once
TGTGCCAGCAGTTTATGGGGGCGGACTGAAGCTTTCTTT
CASSLWGRTEAFF
>TRBD1|TRBJ1-1|TRBV19|-
TGTGCCAGTAGTCGTCCCGGGACAGTCATAAACACTGAAGCTTTCTTT
CASSRPGTVINTEAFF
>-|TRBJ1-4|TRBV5-4|few
TGTGCCAGCAGCTTGGGGGCCGTAAATGAAAAACTGTTTTTT
CASSLGAVNEKLFF
>-|TRBJ2-4|TRBV14|few
TGTGCCAGCAGCCAAGAAGTGGGCGGGTACATTCAGTACTTC
CASSQEVGGYIQYF
>TRBD2|TRBJ2-7|TRBV27|-
TGTGCCAGCAGTTTAAGACCCTCGGGGGGGGAGGGCCAGTACGAGCAGTACTTC
CASSLRPSGGEGQYEQYF
>-|TRBJ2-2|TRBV5-6|-
TGTGCCAGCAGCTTGGGCCTAGGCTCGAACACCGGGGAGCTGTTTTTT
CASSLGLGSNTGELFF
>TRBD1|TRBJ1-2|TRBV19|-
TGTGCCAGTAGTCTCGGTCTGGGACAGACCGATTATGGCTACACCTTC
CASSLGLGQTDYGYTF
>-|TRBJ2-7|TRBV6-5|-
TGTGCCAGCAGCCTTGCCGGTTACTACGAGCAGTACTTC
CASSLAGYYEQYF
>-|TRBJ1-5|TRBV10-2|-
TGCGCCAGCAGAGGACTGCCGAATCAGCCCCAGCATTTT
CASRGLPNQPQHF
>-|TRBJ2-4|TRBV11-3|once
TGTGCCAGCCGCGGCGGGGGCCGTAACATTCAGTACTTC
CASRGGGRNIQYF